This T cell receptor (beta chain) was sequenced during a study of post-analysis software for immune sequencing data. Whole-study results and caveats: Elevated frequency relative to controls characterized roughly five TRBV segments in patients, TRBV5-6, TRBV5-1 and TRBV20-1 among them.

V was clipped by 5 bases and J by 11 bases; unmatched bases: 17. The CDR3 extends over 14 amino acids. Per germline, CDR1 DFQATT and CDR2 SNEGSKA (reference sequence). Turning to this clonotype: Its specificity is not known.

Included in the TCR beta cDNA libraries were unique molecular identifiers. TCRdb reprocessed the PCR reads with MiXCR, giving one entry per CDR3 protein. The sample carries about 770,000 distinct CDR3 sequences, about 45% recorded once. This clonotype was sampled from a girl aged 10 to 17 with multiple sclerosis. Sample: blood. This sequence joins TRBV20-1 and TRBJ2-5, with TRBD2 matching over 7 bases. CDR3 nucleotide sequence: TGCAGTGCTCCGCGGGGAGGGGAGTCCAGGACGCAGTACTTC. The encoded protein is CSAPRGGESRTQYF.